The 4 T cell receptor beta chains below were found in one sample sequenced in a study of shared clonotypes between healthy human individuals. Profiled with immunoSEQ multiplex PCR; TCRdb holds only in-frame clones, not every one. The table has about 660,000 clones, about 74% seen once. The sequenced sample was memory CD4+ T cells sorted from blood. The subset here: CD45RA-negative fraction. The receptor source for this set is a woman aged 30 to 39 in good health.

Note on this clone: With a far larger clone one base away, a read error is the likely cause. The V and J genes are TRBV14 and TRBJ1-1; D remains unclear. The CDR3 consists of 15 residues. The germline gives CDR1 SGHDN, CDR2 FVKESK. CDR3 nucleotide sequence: TGTGCCAGCAGCCTCCAAGGGCCGCCGAACACTGAAGTTTTCTTT. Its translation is CASSLQGPPNTEVFF.

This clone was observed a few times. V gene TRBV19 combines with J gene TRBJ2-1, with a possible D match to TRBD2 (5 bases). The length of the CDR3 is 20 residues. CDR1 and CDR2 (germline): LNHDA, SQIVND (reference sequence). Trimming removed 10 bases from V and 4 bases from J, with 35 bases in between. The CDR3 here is CAIPPVKRRLPPRRYNEQFF. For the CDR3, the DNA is TGTGCCATCCCGCCTGTGAAGCGGAGACTCCCACCGAGAAGATACAATGAGCAGTTCTTC.

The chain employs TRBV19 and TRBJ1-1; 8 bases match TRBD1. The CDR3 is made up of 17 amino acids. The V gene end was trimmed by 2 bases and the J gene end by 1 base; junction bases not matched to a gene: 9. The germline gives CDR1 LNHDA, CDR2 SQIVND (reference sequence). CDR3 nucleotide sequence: TGTGCCAGTAGTATATATTCCAGGGGGCTCGGGAACACTGAAGCTTTCTTT. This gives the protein CASSIYSRGLGNTEAFF.

This CDR3 reads CASNYQANEQFF. DNA of the CDR3: TGTGCCAGCAACTACCAGGCCAATGAGCAGTTCTTC. This chain links TRBV2 with TRBJ2-1; D call uncertain. The V end lost 7 bases, the J end lost 6 bases, and 10 bases lay between the germline ends. The CDR3 length is 12 residues. Germline loops: CDR1 SNHLY, CDR2 FYNNEI.